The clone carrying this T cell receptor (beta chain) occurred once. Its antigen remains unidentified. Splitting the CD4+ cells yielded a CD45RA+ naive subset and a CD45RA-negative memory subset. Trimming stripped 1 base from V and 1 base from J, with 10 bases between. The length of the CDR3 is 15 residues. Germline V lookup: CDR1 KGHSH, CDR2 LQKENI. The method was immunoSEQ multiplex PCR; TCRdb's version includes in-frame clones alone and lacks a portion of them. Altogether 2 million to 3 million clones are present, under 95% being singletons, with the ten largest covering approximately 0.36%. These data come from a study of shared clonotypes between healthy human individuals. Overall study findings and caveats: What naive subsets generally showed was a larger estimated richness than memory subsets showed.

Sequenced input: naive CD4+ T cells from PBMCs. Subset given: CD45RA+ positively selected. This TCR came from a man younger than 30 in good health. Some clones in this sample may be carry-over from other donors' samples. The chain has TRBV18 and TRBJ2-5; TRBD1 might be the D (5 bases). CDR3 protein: CASSPQGKGQETQYF. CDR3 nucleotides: TGTGCCAGCTCACCACAGGGGAAAGGCCAAGAGACCCAGTACTTC.